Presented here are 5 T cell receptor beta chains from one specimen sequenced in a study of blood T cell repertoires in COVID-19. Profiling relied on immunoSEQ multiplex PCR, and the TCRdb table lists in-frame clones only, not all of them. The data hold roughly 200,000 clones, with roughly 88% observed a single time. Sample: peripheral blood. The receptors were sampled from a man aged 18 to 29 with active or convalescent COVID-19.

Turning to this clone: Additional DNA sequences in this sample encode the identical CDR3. The CDR3 DNA reads as TGTGCCACCAGCAGAGTCAGGGGGCCCTACAATGAGCAGTTCTTC. It encodes CATSRVRGPYNEQFF. V gene TRBV15 combines with J gene TRBJ2-1; 8 bases align to TRBD1. The trim removed 1 base at V and 2 bases at J, leaving 1 base unmatched. The CDR3 consists of 15 residues. Germline-derived CDR1 and CDR2 are LNHNV and YYDKDF (reference sequence).

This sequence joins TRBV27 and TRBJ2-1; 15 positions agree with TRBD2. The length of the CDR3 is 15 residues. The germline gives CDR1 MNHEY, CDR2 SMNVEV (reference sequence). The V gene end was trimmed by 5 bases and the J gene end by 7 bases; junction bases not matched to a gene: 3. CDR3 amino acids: CASSIGTSGRNEQFF. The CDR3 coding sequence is TGTGCCAGCAGTATCGGGACTAGCGGGAGGAATGAGCAGTTCTTC.

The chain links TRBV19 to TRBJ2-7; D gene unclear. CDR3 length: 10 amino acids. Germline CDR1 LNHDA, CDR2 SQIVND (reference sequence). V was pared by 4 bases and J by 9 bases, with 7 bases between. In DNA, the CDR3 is TGTGCCAGTAGTAGGCGCGGGCAGTACTTC. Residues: CASSRRGQYF. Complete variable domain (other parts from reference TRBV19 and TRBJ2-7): DGGITQSPKYLFRKEGQNVTLSCEQNLNHDAMYWYRQDPGQGLRLIYYSQIVNDFQKGDIAEGYSVSREKKESFPLTVTSAQKNPTAFYLCASSRRGQYFGPGTRLTVT.

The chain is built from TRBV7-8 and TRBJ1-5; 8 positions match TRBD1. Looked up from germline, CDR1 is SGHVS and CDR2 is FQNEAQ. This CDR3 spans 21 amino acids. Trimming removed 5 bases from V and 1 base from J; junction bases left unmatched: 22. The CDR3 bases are TGTGCCAGCAGCCGAGGGAGACAGGGGATTGGATCTGATCAAAGCAATCAGCCCCAGCATTTT. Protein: CASSRGRQGIGSDQSNQPQHF.

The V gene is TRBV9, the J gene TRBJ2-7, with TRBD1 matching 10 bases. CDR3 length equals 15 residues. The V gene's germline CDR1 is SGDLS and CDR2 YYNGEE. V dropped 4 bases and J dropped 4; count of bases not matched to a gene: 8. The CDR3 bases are TGTGCCAGCAGCATAGGACAGGGGGGAGGTTACGAGCAGTACTTC. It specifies CASSIGQGGGYEQYF.